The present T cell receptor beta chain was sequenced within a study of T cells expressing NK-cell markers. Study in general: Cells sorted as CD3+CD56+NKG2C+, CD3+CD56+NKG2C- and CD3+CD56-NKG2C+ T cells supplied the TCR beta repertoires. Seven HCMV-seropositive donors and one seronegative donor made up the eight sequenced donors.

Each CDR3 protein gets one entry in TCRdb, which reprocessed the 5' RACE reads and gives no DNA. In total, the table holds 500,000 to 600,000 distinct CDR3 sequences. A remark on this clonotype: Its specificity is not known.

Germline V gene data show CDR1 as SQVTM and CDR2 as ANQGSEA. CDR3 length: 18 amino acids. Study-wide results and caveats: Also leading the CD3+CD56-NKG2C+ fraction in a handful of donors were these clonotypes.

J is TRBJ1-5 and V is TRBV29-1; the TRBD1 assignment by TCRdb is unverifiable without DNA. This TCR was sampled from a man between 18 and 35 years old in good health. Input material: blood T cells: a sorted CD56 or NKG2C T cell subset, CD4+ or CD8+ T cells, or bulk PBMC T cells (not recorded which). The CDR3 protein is CSVEDTGRRHDSNQPQHF.